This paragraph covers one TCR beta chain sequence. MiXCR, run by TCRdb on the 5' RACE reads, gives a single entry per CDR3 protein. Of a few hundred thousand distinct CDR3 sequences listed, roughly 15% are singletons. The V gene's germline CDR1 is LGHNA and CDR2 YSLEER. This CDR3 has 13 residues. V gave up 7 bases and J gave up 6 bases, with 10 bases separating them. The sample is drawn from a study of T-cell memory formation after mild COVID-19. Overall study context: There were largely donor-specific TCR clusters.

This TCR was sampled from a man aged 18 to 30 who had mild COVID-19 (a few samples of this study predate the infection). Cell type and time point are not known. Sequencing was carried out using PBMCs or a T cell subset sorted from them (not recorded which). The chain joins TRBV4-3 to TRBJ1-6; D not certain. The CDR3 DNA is TGCGCCAGCAATGAACAGCCTAATTCACCCCTCCACTTT. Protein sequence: CASNEQPNSPLHF.